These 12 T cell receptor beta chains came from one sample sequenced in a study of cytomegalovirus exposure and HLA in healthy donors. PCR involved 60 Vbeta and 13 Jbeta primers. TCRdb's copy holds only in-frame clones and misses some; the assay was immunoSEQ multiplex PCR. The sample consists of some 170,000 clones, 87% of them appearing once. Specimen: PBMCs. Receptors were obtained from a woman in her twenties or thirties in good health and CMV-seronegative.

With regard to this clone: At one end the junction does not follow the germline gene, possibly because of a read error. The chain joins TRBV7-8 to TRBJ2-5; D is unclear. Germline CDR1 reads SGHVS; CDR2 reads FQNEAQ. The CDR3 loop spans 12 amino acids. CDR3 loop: CASSLVPETQYF. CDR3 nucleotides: TGTGCCAGCAGCTTAGTCCCAGAGACACAGTACTTC.

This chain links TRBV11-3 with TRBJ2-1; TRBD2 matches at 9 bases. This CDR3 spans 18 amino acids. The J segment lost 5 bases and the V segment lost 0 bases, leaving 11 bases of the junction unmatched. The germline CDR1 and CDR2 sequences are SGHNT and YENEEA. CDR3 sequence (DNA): TGTGCCAGCAGCTTAGATCGATTCGCTAGCGGGAAGGACAATGAGCAGTTCTTC. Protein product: CASSLDRFASGKDNEQFF.

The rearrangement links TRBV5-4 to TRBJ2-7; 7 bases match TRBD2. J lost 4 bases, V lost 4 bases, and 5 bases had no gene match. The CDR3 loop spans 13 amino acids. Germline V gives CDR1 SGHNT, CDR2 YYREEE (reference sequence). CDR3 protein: CASSPRERYEQYF. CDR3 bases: TGTGCCAGCAGCCCGCGGGAGAGATACGAGCAGTACTTC.

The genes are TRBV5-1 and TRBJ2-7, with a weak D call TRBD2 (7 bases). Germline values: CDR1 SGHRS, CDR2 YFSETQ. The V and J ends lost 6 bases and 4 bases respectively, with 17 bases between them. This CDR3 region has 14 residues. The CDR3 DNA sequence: TGCGCCAGCACTCTTGGGGGGGCCGTATACGAGCAGTACTTC. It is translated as CASTLGGAVYEQYF.

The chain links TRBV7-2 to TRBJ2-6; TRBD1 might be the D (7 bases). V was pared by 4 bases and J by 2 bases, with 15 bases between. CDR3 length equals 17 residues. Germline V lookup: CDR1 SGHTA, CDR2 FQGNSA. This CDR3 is CASSSLGRGAGANVLTF. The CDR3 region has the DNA TGTGCCAGCAGCTCTCTCGGCAGGGGGGCTGGGGCCAACGTCCTGACTTTC.

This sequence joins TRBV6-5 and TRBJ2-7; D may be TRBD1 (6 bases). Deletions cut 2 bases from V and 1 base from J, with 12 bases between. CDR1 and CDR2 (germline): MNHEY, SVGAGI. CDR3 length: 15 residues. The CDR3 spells CASSYMGARSYEQYF. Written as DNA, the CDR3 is TGTGCCAGCAGTTACATGGGGGCCCGATCCTACGAGCAGTACTTC.

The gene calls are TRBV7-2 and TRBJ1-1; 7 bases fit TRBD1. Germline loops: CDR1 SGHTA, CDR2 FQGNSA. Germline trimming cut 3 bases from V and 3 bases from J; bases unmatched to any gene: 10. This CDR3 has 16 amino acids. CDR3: CASSFYRGSGDTEAFF. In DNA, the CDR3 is TGTGCCAGCAGCTTTTACAGGGGATCAGGAGACACTGAAGCTTTCTTT.

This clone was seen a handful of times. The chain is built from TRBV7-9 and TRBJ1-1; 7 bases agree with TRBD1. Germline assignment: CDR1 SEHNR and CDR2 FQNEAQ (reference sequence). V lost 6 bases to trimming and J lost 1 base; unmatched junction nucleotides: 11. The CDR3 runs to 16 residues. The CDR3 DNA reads TGTGCCAGCAGGAAGGGGGCAGGGGGTGCGAACACTGAAGCTTTCTTT. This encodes CASRKGAGGANTEAFF.

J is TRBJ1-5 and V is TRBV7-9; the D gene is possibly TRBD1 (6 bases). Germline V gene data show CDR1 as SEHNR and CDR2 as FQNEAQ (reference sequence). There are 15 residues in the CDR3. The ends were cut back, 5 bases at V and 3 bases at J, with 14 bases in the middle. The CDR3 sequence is CASSQWGGINQPQHF. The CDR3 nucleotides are TGTGCCAGCAGCCAATGGGGGGGCATCAATCAGCCCCAGCATTTT.

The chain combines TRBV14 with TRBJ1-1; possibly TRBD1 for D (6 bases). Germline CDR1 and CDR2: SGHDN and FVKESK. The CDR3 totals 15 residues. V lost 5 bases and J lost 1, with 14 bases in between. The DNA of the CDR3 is TGTGCCAGCAGCTCCCTACAGGGAGAGAACACTGAAGCTTTCTTT. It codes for CASSSLQGENTEAFF.

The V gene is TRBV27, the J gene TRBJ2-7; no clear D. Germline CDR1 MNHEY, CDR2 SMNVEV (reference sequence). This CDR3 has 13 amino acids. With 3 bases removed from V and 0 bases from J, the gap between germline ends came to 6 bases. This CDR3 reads CASSFLSSYEQYF. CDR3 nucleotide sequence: TGTGCCAGCAGTTTCCTAAGCTCCTACGAGCAGTACTTC.

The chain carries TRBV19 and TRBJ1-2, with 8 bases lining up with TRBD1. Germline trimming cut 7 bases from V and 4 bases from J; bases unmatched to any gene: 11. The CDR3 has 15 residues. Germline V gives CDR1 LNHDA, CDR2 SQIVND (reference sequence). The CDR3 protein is CASTPDRVYVYGYTF. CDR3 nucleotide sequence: TGTGCCAGTACCCCGGACAGGGTTTATGTCTATGGCTACACCTTC.